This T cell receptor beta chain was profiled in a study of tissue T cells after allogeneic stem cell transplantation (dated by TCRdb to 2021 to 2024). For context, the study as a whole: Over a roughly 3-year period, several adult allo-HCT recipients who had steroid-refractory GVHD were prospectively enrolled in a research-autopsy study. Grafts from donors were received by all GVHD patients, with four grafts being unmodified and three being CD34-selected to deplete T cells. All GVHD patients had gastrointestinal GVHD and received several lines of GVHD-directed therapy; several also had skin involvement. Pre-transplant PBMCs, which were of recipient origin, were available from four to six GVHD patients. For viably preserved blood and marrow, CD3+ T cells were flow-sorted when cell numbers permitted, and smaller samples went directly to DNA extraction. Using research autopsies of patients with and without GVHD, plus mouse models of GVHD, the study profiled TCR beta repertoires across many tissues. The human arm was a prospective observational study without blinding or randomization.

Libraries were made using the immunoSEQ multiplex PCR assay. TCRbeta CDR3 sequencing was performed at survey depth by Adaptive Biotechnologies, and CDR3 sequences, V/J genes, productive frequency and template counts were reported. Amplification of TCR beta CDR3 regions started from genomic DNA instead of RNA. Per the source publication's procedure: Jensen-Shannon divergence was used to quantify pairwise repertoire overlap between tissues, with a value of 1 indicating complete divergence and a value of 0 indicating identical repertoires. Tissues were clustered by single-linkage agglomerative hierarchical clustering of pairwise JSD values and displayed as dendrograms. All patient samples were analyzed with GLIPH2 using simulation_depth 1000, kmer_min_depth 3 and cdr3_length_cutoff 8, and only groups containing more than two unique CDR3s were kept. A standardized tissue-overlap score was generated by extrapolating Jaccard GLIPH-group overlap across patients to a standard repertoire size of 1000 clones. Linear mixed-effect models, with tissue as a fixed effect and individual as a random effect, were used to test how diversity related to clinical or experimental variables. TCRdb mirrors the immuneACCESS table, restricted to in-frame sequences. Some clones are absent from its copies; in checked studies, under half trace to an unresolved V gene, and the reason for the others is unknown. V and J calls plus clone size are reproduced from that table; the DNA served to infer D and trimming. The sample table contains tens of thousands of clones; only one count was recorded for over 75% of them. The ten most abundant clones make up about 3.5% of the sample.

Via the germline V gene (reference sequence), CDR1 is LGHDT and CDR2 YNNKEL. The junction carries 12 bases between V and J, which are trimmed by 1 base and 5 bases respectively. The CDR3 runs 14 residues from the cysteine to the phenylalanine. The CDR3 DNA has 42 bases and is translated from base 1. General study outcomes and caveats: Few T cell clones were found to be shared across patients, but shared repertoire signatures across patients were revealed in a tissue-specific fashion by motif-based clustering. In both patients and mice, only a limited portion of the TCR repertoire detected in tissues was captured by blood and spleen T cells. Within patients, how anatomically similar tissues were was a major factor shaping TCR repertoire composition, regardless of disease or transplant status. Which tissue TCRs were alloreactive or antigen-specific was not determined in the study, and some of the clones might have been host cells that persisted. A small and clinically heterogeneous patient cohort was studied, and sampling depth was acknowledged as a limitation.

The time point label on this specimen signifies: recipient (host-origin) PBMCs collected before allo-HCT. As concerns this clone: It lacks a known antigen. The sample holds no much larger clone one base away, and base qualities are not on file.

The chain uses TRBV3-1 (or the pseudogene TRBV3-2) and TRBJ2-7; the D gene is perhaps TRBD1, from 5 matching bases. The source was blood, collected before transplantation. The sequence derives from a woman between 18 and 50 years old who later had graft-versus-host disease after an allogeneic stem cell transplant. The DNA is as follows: TGTGCCAGCAGCCAAGTTGCTGGGGCCCACGAGCAGTACTTC. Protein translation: CASSQVAGAHEQYF.